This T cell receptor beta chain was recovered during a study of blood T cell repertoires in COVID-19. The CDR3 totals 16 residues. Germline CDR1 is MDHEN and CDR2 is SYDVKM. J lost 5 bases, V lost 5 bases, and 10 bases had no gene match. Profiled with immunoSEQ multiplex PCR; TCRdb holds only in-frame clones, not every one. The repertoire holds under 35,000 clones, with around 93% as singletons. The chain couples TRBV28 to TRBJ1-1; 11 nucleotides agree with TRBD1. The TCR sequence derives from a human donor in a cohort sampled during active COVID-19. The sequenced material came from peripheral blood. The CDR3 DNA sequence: TGTGCCAGCAGTAGTGCCCCGGGACAGGGGGGGACTGAAGCTTTCTTT. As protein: CASSSAPGQGGTEAFF. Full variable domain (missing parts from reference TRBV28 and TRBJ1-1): DVKVTQSSRYLVKRTGEKVFLECVQDMDHENMFWYRQDPGLGLRLIYFSYDVKMKEKGDIPEGYSVSREKKERFSLILESASTNQTSMYLCASSSAPGQGGTEAFFGQGTRLTVV.